This paragraph covers one T cell receptor beta chain sequence. Its cognate antigen is unknown. V was shortened by 3 bases and J by 0 bases, with 5 bases between the two germline ends. The length of the CDR3 is 13 residues. The V gene's germline CDR1 is ENHRY and CDR2 SYGVKD. The table came from immunoSEQ multiplex PCR; TCRdb's copy has only in-frame clones and leaves some out. The sample consists of more than 85,000 clones, about 90% of them appearing once. The entry originates in a study of siplizumab effects on memory and regulatory T cells. Regarding the study as a whole: Fewer alloreactive sequences mapped to unstimulated CD4+ memory cells under siplizumab.

This receptor was identified in a human donor in good health. This chain uses TRBV10-3 with TRBJ1-1, with D unclear. The sequenced sample was Tregs sorted from blood. The CDR3 is CAISDSMNTEAFF. The CDR3 region has the DNA TGTGCCATCAGTGACAGCATGAACACTGAAGCTTTCTTT.